Listed below are T cell receptor beta chains from one sample, sequenced in a study of blood T cell repertoires in COVID-19. Some clones are missing from TCRdb's copy, which holds only in-frame ones; the method was immunoSEQ multiplex PCR. The sample holds fewer than 350,000 clones; approximately 90% are singletons and the top ten take about 4.6%. Sequencing used peripheral blood. The receptors come from a man aged 35-49 years with acute or convalescent COVID-19. Each CDR3 is given with its conserved first and last residue. Fields, in order: D gene, V gene, clone size, J gene, CDR3 protein, CDR3 DNA. A D gene is named only where the DNA matches it firmly. Clone size is stated in some rows and not others, as once, few, many or a class when expanded.

D gene: -; V gene: TRBV6-5; clone size: -; J gene: TRBJ1-4; CDR3 protein: CASSRQATNEKLFF; CDR3 DNA: TGTGCCAGCAGCCGACAGGCAACTAATGAAAAACTGTTTTTT
D gene: -; V gene: TRBV6-5; clone size: -; J gene: TRBJ2-5; CDR3 protein: CASSYVSGGEKTQYF; CDR3 DNA: TGTGCCAGCAGTTACGTATCCGGAGGTGAAAAGACCCAGTACTTC
D gene: -; V gene: TRBV19; clone size: -; J gene: TRBJ1-2; CDR3 protein: CASSIQTEANYGYTF; CDR3 DNA: TGTGCCAGTAGTATCCAGACGGAGGCTAACTATGGCTACACCTTC
D gene: -; V gene: TRBV6-5; clone size: -; J gene: TRBJ2-1; CDR3 protein: CASSYSDSYNEQFF; CDR3 DNA: TGTGCCAGCAGTTACTCGGACAGTTACAATGAGCAGTTCTTC
D gene: -; V gene: TRBV7-6; clone size: once; J gene: TRBJ2-4; CDR3 protein: CASSSRGIQYF; CDR3 DNA: TGTGCCAGCAGTAGCCGTGGAATTCAGTACTTC
D gene: TRBD1; V gene: TRBV10-3; clone size: -; J gene: TRBJ1-2; CDR3 protein: CAISADRGNGYTF; CDR3 DNA: TGTGCCATCAGTGCCGACAGGGGTAACGGCTACACCTTC
D gene: -; V gene: TRBV6-6; clone size: -; J gene: TRBJ1-1; CDR3 protein: CASRREQLNFEAFF; CDR3 DNA: TGTGCCAGCAGAAGGGAGCAGTTAAATTTTGAAGCTTTCTTT
D gene: -; V gene: TRBV5-8; clone size: -; J gene: TRBJ1-1; CDR3 protein: CASILYLNTEAFF; CDR3 DNA: TGTGCCAGCATCCTATACTTGAACACTGAAGCTTTCTTT
D gene: TRBD2; V gene: TRBV13; clone size: -; J gene: TRBJ2-7; CDR3 protein: CASSPGLAGAYEQYF; CDR3 DNA: TGTGCCAGCAGCCCCGGGCTAGCGGGGGCCTACGAGCAGTACTTC
D gene: -; V gene: TRBV28; clone size: -; J gene: TRBJ1-1; CDR3 protein: CASSLHGLNTEAFF; CDR3 DNA: TGTGCCAGCAGTTTACACGGTCTGAACACTGAAGCTTTCTTT
D gene: -; V gene: TRBV18; clone size: -; J gene: TRBJ2-2; CDR3 protein: CASSSTGELFF; CDR3 DNA: TGTGCCAGCTCTTCAACCGGGGAGCTGTTTTTT
D gene: -; V gene: TRBV19; clone size: -; J gene: TRBJ1-2; CDR3 protein: CASSIEEGSNYGYTF; CDR3 DNA: TGTGCCAGTAGTATAGAAGAGGGATCGAACTATGGCTACACCTTC
D gene: -; V gene: TRBV3-1/TRBV3-2; clone size: -; J gene: TRBJ2-7; CDR3 protein: CASSLMRAGAVF; CDR3 DNA: TGTGCCAGCAGCCTCATGCGGGCAGGGGCAGTCTTC
D gene: -; V gene: TRBV15; clone size: -; J gene: TRBJ1-1; CDR3 protein: CATSRGGQGLNTEAFF; CDR3 DNA: TGTGCCACCAGCAGAGGCGGTCAGGGCCTGAACACTGAAGCTTTCTTT
D gene: -; V gene: TRBV5-1; clone size: -; J gene: TRBJ1-3; CDR3 protein: CASSRTSDSSGNTIYF; CDR3 DNA: TGCGCCAGCAGCCGCACATCGGACAGCTCTGGAAACACCATATATTTT
D gene: -; V gene: TRBV2; clone size: -; J gene: TRBJ1-5; CDR3 protein: CASSETGGNQPQHF; CDR3 DNA: TGTGCCAGCAGTGAAACAGGAGGGAATCAGCCCCAGCATTTT
D gene: TRBD1; V gene: TRBV11-2; clone size: -; J gene: TRBJ1-2; CDR3 protein: CASSLNQDRDPIDFGYTF; CDR3 DNA: TGTGCCAGCAGCTTAAATCAGGACAGGGACCCTATTGATTTTGGCTACACCTTC
D gene: -; V gene: TRBV19; clone size: -; J gene: TRBJ1-5; CDR3 protein: CASSIVSGAWGQPQHF; CDR3 DNA: TGTGCCAGTAGTATAGTTTCGGGAGCATGGGGGCAGCCCCAGCATTTT
D gene: -; V gene: TRBV6-5; clone size: -; J gene: TRBJ1-5; CDR3 protein: CASSYGARQPQHF; CDR3 DNA: TGTGCCAGCAGTTACGGGGCCCGTCAGCCCCAGCATTTT
D gene: -; V gene: TRBV7-3; clone size: once; J gene: TRBJ2-3; CDR3 protein: CASSLTDNTDTQYF; CDR3 DNA: TGTGCCAGCAGCTTAACGGACAACACAGATACGCAGTATTTT
D gene: TRBD1; V gene: TRBV5-5; clone size: -; J gene: TRBJ1-2; CDR3 protein: CASSRVPGQGNYGYTF; CDR3 DNA: TGTGCCAGCAGCAGGGTACCGGGACAGGGTAACTATGGCTACACCTTC
D gene: -; V gene: TRBV20-1; clone size: -; J gene: TRBJ2-7; CDR3 protein: CSASSSGEYEQYF; CDR3 DNA: TGCAGTGCTAGTTCATCAGGGGAGTACGAGCAGTACTTC